These 21 T cell receptor beta chains were all obtained from the same sample, sequenced in a study of vaccination effects on CD4 cells after COVID-19. Their antigens remain unidentified. Clones were sequenced by immunoSEQ multiplex PCR, and TCRdb holds only the in-frame ones, with some missing. This sample has 45,000 to 55,000 clones, with approximately 70% found just once. The authors isolated CD4+ T cells after around 10 days of culture. Every participant took two doses of the BNT162b2 or mRNA-1273 vaccine. Sequences were derived from CD4+ T cells from PBMCs cultured without peptide, sampled after COVID-19 vaccination. The source of these receptors is a human donor who received a COVID-19 vaccine.

The rearrangement joins TRBV9 to TRBJ2-7; D call uncertain. Germline CDR1 SGDLS, CDR2 YYNGEE. The CDR3 spans 14 residues. Trimming left V 0 bases short and J 2 bases short, with 9 bases between. The chain's CDR3 is CASSVEETTYEQYF. The CDR3 DNA reads as TGTGCCAGCAGCGTAGAAGAGACCACCTACGAGCAGTACTTC.

This chain uses TRBV6-5 with TRBJ1-2; D unresolved. Germline V gene lookup returns CDR1 MNHEY and CDR2 SVGAGI. Trimming took off 7 bases at V and 7 bases at J, with 13 bases between the two ends. CDR3 length: 12 residues. The CDR3 is CASTYRGFGYTF. CDR3 DNA sequence: TGTGCCAGCACCTACCGGGGTTTTGGCTACACCTTC.

V usage is TRBV27 and J usage is TRBJ2-1; D is possibly TRBD1 or TRBD2 (6 bases each). Germline V gene lookup returns CDR1 MNHEY and CDR2 SMNVEV (reference sequence). CDR3 size: 13 residues. The V gene lost 3 bases and the J gene lost 6 bases, with 9 bases spanning the gap. The CDR3 loop reads CASSFRGPNEQFF. The CDR3 DNA is TGTGCCAGCAGTTTCCGGGGGCCCAATGAGCAGTTCTTC.

This clone was detected only a few times. The J gene is TRBJ2-7, the V gene TRBV6-5; 13 bases match TRBD2. Germline V gene lookup returns CDR1 MNHEY and CDR2 SVGAGI. Trimming cost V 6 bases and J 4 bases; bases outside gene matches: 3. This CDR3 has 14 residues. The CDR3 DNA reads as TGTGCCAGCAGCGTACTAGCGGGAGGGTACGAGCAGTACTTC. Its protein is CASSVLAGGYEQYF.

The chain couples TRBV5-1 to TRBJ2-3; D is uncertain. CDR1 is SGHRS, CDR2 YFSETQ, per germline. V lost 3 bases to trimming and J lost 5 bases, with 10 bases between them. There are 13 residues in the CDR3. The CDR3: CASSYVLGDTQYF. Here the CDR3 DNA reads TGCGCCAGCAGCTACGTCCTAGGAGATACGCAGTATTTT. Based on the CDR3 plus reference TRBV5-1 and TRBJ2-3, the full variable domain is KAGVTQTPRYLIKTRGQQVTLSCSPISGHRSVSWYQQTPGQGLQFLFEYFSETQRNKGNFPGRFSGRQFSNSRSEMNVSTLELGDSALYLCASSYVLGDTQYFGPGTRLTVL.

The V call is TRBV13, the J call TRBJ1-2, with unresolved D. The CDR3 contains 18 residues. V was shortened by 6 bases and J by 5 bases, with 28 bases between the two germline ends. Germline CDR1 and CDR2: PRHDT and FYEKMQ (reference sequence). This chain's CDR3 is CASRLERERATGYYGYTF. The CDR3, as DNA: TGTGCCAGCAGACTCGAACGGGAAAGGGCCACGGGCTATTATGGCTACACCTTC.

The CDR3 bases are TGTGCCAGCAGCCAAAGGGACAGTCTCAATCAGCCCCAGCATTTT. This translates into CASSQRDSLNQPQHF. This chain connects TRBV16 to TRBJ1-5, with 7 bases fitting TRBD1. Germline CDR1 reads KGHSY; CDR2 reads FQNENV. This CDR3 region has 15 residues. V lost 2 bases to trimming and J lost 3 bases; unmatched junction nucleotides: 4.

This rearrangement joins TRBV11-3 to TRBJ1-1; 7 bases line up with TRBD1. The CDR3 loop spans 13 amino acids. The V gene's germline CDR1 is SGHNT and CDR2 YENEEA. J was trimmed by 6 bases and V by 4 bases; bases with no gene match: 5. CDR3: CASSSRTGSEAFF. The CDR3, as DNA: TGTGCCAGCAGCTCCAGGACAGGTTCTGAAGCTTTCTTT.

About this clone: Different DNA sequences within this sample yield the same CDR3. This chain connects TRBV9 to TRBJ2-5; 7 nucleotides agree with TRBD2. The CDR3 extends over 14 amino acids. V was pared by 2 bases and J by 2 bases, with 3 bases of the junction left unmatched. Looked up from germline, CDR1 is SGDLS and CDR2 is YYNGEE. In DNA form, the CDR3 reads TGTGCCAGCAGCGTGGGGACTATTCAAGAGACCCAGTACTTC. As protein: CASSVGTIQETQYF. The full variable domain, with the rest looked up from reference TRBV9 and TRBJ2-5, is DSGVTQTPKHLITATGQRVTLRCSPRSGDLSVYWYQQSLDQGLQFLIQYYNGEERAKGNILERFSAQQFPDLHSELNLSSLELGDSALYFCASSVGTIQETQYFGPGTRLLVL.

This clone was observed a handful of times. The V call is TRBV2, the J call TRBJ2-3; D is unclear. V lost 1 base, J lost 6 bases, and 5 bases lay in between. Germline CDR1 reads SNHLY; CDR2 reads FYNNEI. The CDR3 runs 12 residues. The CDR3 DNA is TGTGCCAGCAGTGAAGGGTCCGATACGCAGTATTTT. Protein: CASSEGSDTQYF.

The genes are TRBV27 and TRBJ1-2; 8 bases are shared with TRBD1. After removal of 3 bases from V and 4 bases from J, the junction contained 1 base not matched to a gene. This CDR3 contains 13 residues. Germline CDR1 is MNHEY and CDR2 is SMNVEV (reference sequence). The CDR3 reads CASSLDRAYGYTF. The CDR3 DNA is TGTGCCAGCAGTTTGGACAGGGCCTATGGCTACACCTTC.

The rearrangement joins TRBV2 to TRBJ2-6; no reliable D call. CDR1 SNHLY and CDR2 FYNNEI come from the germline V gene. The CDR3 length is 15 residues. The ends were cut back, 1 base at V and 2 bases at J, with 6 bases in the middle. DNA of the CDR3: TGTGCCAGCAGTGAAGATAACCCTGGGGCCAACGTCCTGACTTTC. This encodes CASSEDNPGANVLTF.

CDR3 region: CASRSGSESYEQYF. The CDR3 bases are TGTGCCAGTAGATCCGGCTCGGAGTCCTACGAGCAGTACTTC. The J gene is TRBJ2-7, the V gene TRBV19; D uncertain. Germline V gene sequence: CDR1 LNHDA, CDR2 SQIVND (reference sequence). The CDR3 extends over 14 amino acids. Trimming stripped 6 bases from V and 1 base from J, with 13 bases between.

V usage is TRBV4-1 and J usage is TRBJ2-1; 10 bases fit TRBD2. V shed 7 bases, J shed 6 bases, and the junction held 15 bases outside the gene matches. Germline loops: CDR1 MGHRA, CDR2 YSYEKL. The CDR3 sequence is 17 residues long. CDR3 in amino acids: CASTRTEREGISNEQFF. In nucleotides, the CDR3 is TGCGCCAGCACCCGGACAGAGCGGGAGGGAATAAGCAATGAGCAGTTCTTC.

The chain has TRBV5-6 and TRBJ1-2; no reliable D call. The CDR3 contains 15 residues. The V end lost 1 base, the J end lost 0 bases, and 10 bases lay between the germline ends. Germline-derived CDR1 and CDR2 are SGHDT and YYEEEE. CDR3 residues: CASSLPGYPNYGYTF. In DNA, the CDR3 is TGTGCCAGCAGCTTGCCGGGTTACCCTAACTATGGCTACACCTTC.

The chain combines TRBV6-6 with TRBJ1-5; D gene uncertain. Per germline, CDR1 MNHNY and CDR2 SVGAGI (reference sequence). The V and J ends lost 6 bases and 0 bases respectively, with 6 bases between them. The CDR3 length is 13 residues. The CDR3 DNA reads as TGTGCCAGCAGCCTGGATAGCAATCAGCCCCAGCATTTT. Amino acids: CASSLDSNQPQHF.

CDR3 coding DNA: TGTGCCAGCAGCTCAGCACTAGCGGGGGGTAATGAGCAGTTCTTC. Protein sequence: CASSSALAGGNEQFF. This rearrangement joins TRBV5-4 to TRBJ2-1, with 12 bases fitting TRBD2. The ends lost 3 bases at V and 7 bases at J; junction bases unmatched: 5. Germline CDR1 reads SGHNT; CDR2 reads YYREEE (reference sequence). This CDR3 has 15 residues.

The V and J genes are TRBV3-1 (or the pseudogene TRBV3-2) and TRBJ1-6, with TRBD1 identical over 8 bases. The CDR3 sequence is 16 residues long. Trimming removed 1 base from V and 6 bases from J; junction bases left unmatched: 5. Per germline, CDR1 LGHDT and CDR2 YNNKEL (reference sequence). In nucleotides, the CDR3 is TGTGCCAGCAGCCAAGCCAGGACAGGGTTTAATTCACCCCTCCACTTT. Its protein is CASSQARTGFNSPLHF.

This sequence joins TRBV12-1 and TRBJ2-7; TRBD1, the D gene given by the table, was not confirmed from the DNA. TRBV12-1 is a documented pseudogene. The CDR3 sequence is 14 residues long. The CDR3 sequence: CASSFAHSSNEQYF. The CDR3, as DNA: TGTGCCAGCAGCTTTGCCCATTCCAGTAACGAGCAGTACTTC.

The gene calls are TRBV11-2 and TRBJ2-3; the D gene is possibly TRBD2 (5 bases). Germline V gives CDR1 SGHAT, CDR2 FQNNGV. With 1 base removed from V and 3 bases from J, the gap between germline ends came to 20 bases. This CDR3 contains 18 residues. The DNA for the CDR3 is TGTGCCAGCAGCTTAGGTTACATCGCGGGTCCAACGACAGATACGCAGTATTTT. It encodes CASSLGYIAGPTTDTQYF.

Only a few counts were recorded for this clone. This chain connects TRBV13 to TRBJ1-2; D uncertain. Germline CDR1 is PRHDT and CDR2 is FYEKMQ (reference sequence). Trimming pared 5 bases from V and 8 bases from J, leaving 18 bases between. The CDR3 loop spans 14 amino acids. CDR3 residues: CASSQRTASMGYTF. The CDR3 coding sequence is TGTGCCAGCAGCCAGAGGACGGCTTCTATGGGCTACACCTTC.